These 19 T cell receptor beta chains came from one sample sequenced in a study of cytomegalovirus exposure and HLA in healthy donors (dated by TCRdb to about 2017). The library was built by means of the immunoSEQ multiplex PCR assay. The multiplex PCR relied on a mix of 60 forward primers for TCR Vbeta segments and 13 reverse primers for TCR Jbeta segments. The immuneACCESS repertoire file appears here via TCRdb, limited to in-frame rearrangements. These files lack a portion of the clones; in checked studies, under half of the deficit traces to unresolved V genes, and the cause of the others is not known. The sample contains fewer than 300,000 clones, about four fifths of them found a single time. Roughly 0.31% of the sample is taken by the ten largest. The specimen was PBMCs. The receptors here all came from a girl aged 2-10 years in good health and CMV-seronegative.

In this sample, this clone turned up a few times. The CDR3 DNA sequence: TGTGCCAGCACGCGTCTAGCGGGGGGAAACACCGGGGAGCTGTTTTTT. As protein: CASTRLAGGNTGELFF. The chain is built from TRBV11-2 and TRBJ2-2; 11 bases align to TRBD2. V lost 7 bases to trimming and J lost 2 bases; unmatched junction nucleotides: 6. The CDR3 spans 16 residues. Germline CDR1 and CDR2: SGHAT and FQNNGV.

The J gene is TRBJ2-2, the V gene TRBV2, with TRBD1 matching 10 bases. With V trimmed by 10 bases and J by 1 base, 6 bases remained unmatched. CDR3 size: 15 residues. The germline CDR1 and CDR2 sequences are SNHLY and FYNNEI. Here the CDR3 reads CAKRQGARNTGELFF. The CDR3 DNA sequence: TGTGCCAAAAGACAGGGGGCGCGGAACACCGGGGAGCTGTTTTTT.

J is TRBJ2-7 and V is TRBV28; TRBD1 matches 7 bases. This CDR3 has 17 amino acids. Germline V lookup: CDR1 MDHEN, CDR2 SYDVKM. J gave up 3 bases and V 6 bases, and 17 bases lay outside the gene matches. The CDR3: CASSLGRGDSSLYEQYF. CDR3 bases: TGTGCCAGCAGCCTCGGCCGAGGGGACAGCTCCCTCTACGAGCAGTACTTC.

V is TRBV28 and J is TRBJ1-1, with D perhaps matching TRBD1 (5 bases). V lost 3 bases to trimming and J lost 4 bases, with 12 bases between them. This CDR3 spans 14 amino acids. Germline lookup yields CDR1 MDHEN and CDR2 SYDVKM. CDR3 sequence reads: CASSFRAGGTEAFF. CDR3 in DNA: TGTGCCAGCAGTTTCCGGGCCGGGGGCACTGAAGCTTTCTTT. Based on the CDR3 plus reference TRBV28 and TRBJ1-1, the full variable domain is DVKVTQSSRYLVKRTGEKVFLECVQDMDHENMFWYRQDPGLGLRLIYFSYDVKMKEKGDIPEGYSVSREKKERFSLILESASTNQTSMYLCASSFRAGGTEAFFGQGTRLTVV.

The chain recombines TRBV7-2 with TRBJ2-5; 9 bases fit TRBD2. The CDR3 consists of 14 residues. V was clipped by 3 bases and J by 3 bases; unmatched bases: 2. In germline, CDR1 is SGHTA, CDR2 FQGNSA. The CDR3 loop reads CASSFLAGKETQYF. The CDR3 DNA follows: TGTGCCAGCAGCTTCCTAGCGGGGAAAGAGACCCAGTACTTC.

This rearrangement joins TRBV5-5 to TRBJ1-2, with a possible D match to TRBD1 (6 bases). The V gene's germline CDR1 is SGHKS and CDR2 YYEKEE (reference sequence). The CDR3 contains 11 residues. V was pared by 0 bases and J by 12 bases, with 9 bases between. CDR3 nucleotide sequence: TGTGCCAGCAGCTTGGACAGGGATCACACCTTC. Its translation is CASSLDRDHTF.

CDR3: CASSQALLAGNTDTQYF. In DNA, the CDR3 is TGCGCCAGCAGCCAAGCTCTACTAGCGGGAAACACAGATACGCAGTATTTT. The chain recombines TRBV4-1 with TRBJ2-3, with 10 bases lining up with TRBD2. Losses at the gene ends were 1 base for V and 2 bases for J; bases not matched to a gene: 6. The CDR3 is 17 amino acids. Looked up from germline, CDR1 is MGHRA and CDR2 is YSYEKL.

This sequence joins TRBV11-2 and TRBJ2-1; 8 positions match TRBD2. Germline assignment: CDR1 SGHAT and CDR2 FQNNGV. The J segment lost 8 bases and the V segment lost 7 bases, leaving 10 bases of the junction unmatched. The CDR3 spans 14 residues. CDR3 DNA sequence: TGTGCCAGCAACCTAGCGGGCGCCCGGGATGAGCAGTTCTTC. Residues: CASNLAGARDEQFF.

The chain joins TRBV28 to TRBJ2-7; no clear D gene. The CDR3 runs 11 residues. Germline CDR1 and CDR2: MDHEN and SYDVKM. V dropped 5 bases and J dropped 5 bases, with 7 bases sitting between them. CDR3 protein: CASSIFNEQYF. CDR3 in DNA: TGTGCCAGCAGTATTTTCAACGAGCAGTACTTC. The full variable domain, rest sourced from reference TRBV28 and TRBJ2-7, is DVKVTQSSRYLVKRTGEKVFLECVQDMDHENMFWYRQDPGLGLRLIYFSYDVKMKEKGDIPEGYSVSREKKERFSLILESASTNQTSMYLCASSIFNEQYFGPGTRLTVT.

The J gene is TRBJ1-5, the V gene TRBV2; 9 bases fit TRBD1. Germline CDR1 SNHLY, CDR2 FYNNEI. CDR3 length: 15 amino acids. V shed 8 bases, J shed 0 bases, and the junction held 5 bases outside the gene matches. Written as DNA, the CDR3 is TGTGCCAGCGGGGGACAGGGATATAGCAATCAGCCCCAGCATTTT. Its translation is CASGGQGYSNQPQHF.

CDR3 coding DNA: TGTGCCAGCAGCGATACCGGGAGACTCTATGGCTACACCTTC. Protein: CASSDTGRLYGYTF. The rearrangement joins TRBV5-6 to TRBJ1-2; D is unresolved. Trimming took off 4 bases at V and 4 bases at J, with 14 bases between the two ends. This CDR3 spans 14 amino acids. Germline V gives CDR1 SGHDT, CDR2 YYEEEE. Combining the CDR3 with reference TRBV5-6 and TRBJ1-2 gives the whole variable domain DAGVTQSPTHLIKTRGQQVTLRCSPKSGHDTVSWYQQALGQGPQFIFQYYEEEERQRGNFPDRFSGHQFPNYSSELNVNALLLGDSALYLCASSDTGRLYGYTFGSGTRLTVV.

This chain links TRBV6-5 with TRBJ2-1, with 10 bases fitting TRBD2. This CDR3 comprises 15 residues. Germline V CDR1 and CDR2: MNHEY, SVGAGI. J was trimmed by 6 bases and V by 5 bases; bases with no gene match: 7. The CDR3 reads CASSTTSGTTNEQFF. In nucleotides, the CDR3 is TGTGCCAGCAGTACCACTAGCGGGACTACCAATGAGCAGTTCTTC.

J is TRBJ1-2 and V is TRBV7-6; unclear D gene. There are 17 residues in the CDR3. Per the germline V gene, CDR1 is SGHVS and CDR2 is FNYEAQ. Trimming took 5 bases from V and 0 from J, leaving 19 bases between them. Here the CDR3 reads CASSPPAGGRSNYGYTF. The CDR3 DNA is TGTGCCAGCAGCCCACCTGCTGGAGGGAGGTCTAACTATGGCTACACCTTC.

V and J are TRBV11-3 and TRBJ2-1; TRBD2 aligns across 7 bases. Germline V lookup: CDR1 SGHNT, CDR2 YENEEA. This CDR3 comprises 15 residues. The V gene end was trimmed by 1 base and the J gene end by 4 bases; junction bases not matched to a gene: 4. The CDR3 loop is CASSLVRTRYNEQFF. The CDR3, as DNA: TGTGCCAGCAGCTTAGTCCGGACTAGGTACAATGAGCAGTTCTTC.

With respect to this clone: The germline gene is not matched at one end of the junction; a read error may be the cause. The chain uses TRBV7-9 and TRBJ2-7; TRBD1 matches at 8 bases. This CDR3 region has 13 residues. From germline, CDR1 is SEHNR and CDR2 FQNEAQ (reference sequence). The CDR3 coding sequence is TGTTCCAGCAGGCAGGGGGCAGGCTACGAGCAGTACTTC. Encoded protein: CSSRQGAGYEQYF.

The genes are TRBV28 and TRBJ1-3, with a tentative D call TRBD1 (6 bases). This CDR3 has 16 amino acids. Germline V CDR1 and CDR2: MDHEN, SYDVKM. V was pared by 5 bases and J by 1 base, with 15 bases between. The CDR3 loop is CASSQGPLQSGNTIYF. CDR3 sequence (DNA): TGTGCCAGCAGTCAGGGGCCCTTGCAATCTGGAAACACCATATATTTT.

The chain employs TRBV4-2 and TRBJ2-5, with 10 bases matching TRBD1. The DNA end is a closer match to TRBJ2-7, so the J assignment may be wrong. The CDR3 loop spans 14 amino acids. CDR1 and CDR2 from the germline V gene are LGHNA and YNFKEQ. The CDR3 bases are TGTGCCAGCAGCGCGGGGACAGGGGCCTACGAGCAGTACTTC. This encodes CASSAGTGAYEQYF.

The rearrangement links TRBV15 to TRBJ2-3; TRBD2 agrees at 9 bases. The V and J ends lost 1 base and 0 bases, in that order; junction bases with no gene match: 8. This CDR3 is 18 amino acids long. CDR1 and CDR2 (germline): LNHNV, YYDKDF (reference sequence). DNA of the CDR3: TGTGCCACCAGCAGAGGGGCTAGCGGGGAGACTAGCACAGATACGCAGTATTTT. Translating gives CATSRGASGETSTDTQYF. The complete variable domain, with remaining parts taken from reference TRBV15 and TRBJ2-3, reads DAMVIQNPRYQVTQFGKPVTLSCSQTLNHNVMYWYQQKSSQAPKLLFHYYDKDFNNEADTPDNFQSRRPNTSFCFLDIRSPGLGDTAMYLCATSRGASGETSTDTQYFGPGTRLTVL.

This rearrangement joins TRBV6-1 to TRBJ2-7; 7 positions match TRBD2. V trimming: 1 base; J trimming: 5 bases; junction bases outside the gene matches: 8. Germline assignment: CDR1 MNHNS and CDR2 SASEGT. This CDR3 has 15 residues. The chain's CDR3 is CASSEGAGETDEQYF. The CDR3 DNA follows: TGTGCCAGCAGTGAAGGGGCGGGAGAGACCGACGAGCAGTACTTC.